These 23 T cell receptor beta chains originate from one sample sequenced in a study of blood T cells in healthy people across ages. A second PCR of about 7 to 12 cycles used a sample-barcoded 5' primer and a J-beta primer mix. MiXCR, run by TCRdb on the 5' RACE reads, gives a single entry per CDR3 protein. This table holds 700,000 to 900,000 distinct CDR3 sequences, roughly 53% found once. Sequencing was done on a sample of blood. The receptor set was obtained from a man older than 75 in good health.

The V call is TRBV12-3 or TRBV12-4, the J call TRBJ1-1; a weak D match, TRBD1 (6 bases). Trimming cost V 3 bases and J 2 bases, with 16 bases left between them. This CDR3 is 16 amino acids long. The DNA of the CDR3 is TGTGCCAGCAGTTTTTCGCGCAGGGGATTAAACACTGAAGCTTTCTTT. Translated: CASSFSRRGLNTEAFF.

The chain has TRBV20-1 and TRBJ2-5, with no clear D. V lost 7 bases to trimming and J lost 1 base, with 10 bases between them. CDR1 and CDR2 (germline): DFQATT, SNEGSKA (reference sequence). The CDR3 is made up of 12 amino acids. The CDR3 nucleotides read TGCAGTGGGCTTCAGAGCCAAGAGACCCAGTACTTC. Translation gives CSGLQSQETQYF.

CDR3 residues: CASSHPGGYTF. The CDR3 DNA reads TGTGCCAGCAGCCACCCCGGGGGCTACACCTTC. The chain joins TRBV28 to TRBJ1-2; D is uncertain. V was pared by 6 bases and J by 8 bases, with 10 bases between. The germline V gene encodes CDR1 MDHEN and CDR2 SYDVKM. The CDR3 is made up of 11 amino acids.

The chain carries TRBV7-3 and TRBJ2-7, with a weak D call TRBD2 (6 bases). V gave up 3 bases and J gave up 2 bases, with 20 bases separating them. Germline V gene sequence: CDR1 SGHTA, CDR2 FQGTGA. The CDR3 runs to 17 residues. The chain's CDR3 is CASSFSPAGSSPYEQYF. CDR3 nucleotides: TGTGCCAGCAGCTTTTCCCCCGCGGGGAGTAGCCCCTACGAGCAGTACTTC.

The chain employs TRBV11-2 and TRBJ2-3; TRBD2 matches at 12 bases. Germline V CDR1 and CDR2: SGHAT, FQNNGV. The CDR3 is 16 residues long. Germline trimming cut 0 bases from V and 14 bases from J; bases unmatched to any gene: 12. CDR3 in amino acids: CASSLDQASGRGYAYF. CDR3 bases: TGTGCCAGCAGCTTAGATCAGGCTAGCGGGAGGGGATACGCGTATTTT.

The rearrangement links TRBV4-2 to TRBJ2-4; 7 nucleotides align to TRBD2. This CDR3 has 15 amino acids. After removal of 4 bases from V and 5 bases from J, the junction contained 8 bases not matched to a gene. Looked up from germline, CDR1 is LGHNA and CDR2 is YNFKEQ. In DNA, the CDR3 is TGTGCCAGCAGCCCGAGCGGGATGGGTCAAAACATTCAGTACTTC. It is translated as CASSPSGMGQNIQYF.

The genes are TRBV3-1 and TRBJ2-5; 14 bases agree with TRBD2. The CDR3 runs 14 residues. After removal of 11 bases from V and 7 bases from J, the junction contained 9 bases not matched to a gene. Germline CDR1 and CDR2: LGHDT and YNNKEL (reference sequence). CDR3 in DNA: TGTGCCGGCGGGGGACTAGCGGGAGTGGGGACCCAGTACTTC. Its protein product is CAGGGLAGVGTQYF.

The V and J genes are TRBV25-1 and TRBJ1-1; no firm D call. The CDR3 contains 12 residues. Trimming stripped 2 bases from V and 1 base from J, with 2 bases between. Germline V lookup: CDR1 MGHDK, CDR2 SYGVNS. CDR3 DNA: TGTGCCAGCAGTGAACAGAACACTGAAGCTTTCTTT. This sequence encodes CASSEQNTEAFF.

V usage is TRBV12-3 or TRBV12-4 and J usage is TRBJ2-3; 7 nucleotides align to TRBD2. This CDR3 contains 15 residues. With 6 bases clipped from V and 14 bases from J, the junction kept 20 bases outside the gene matches. For the CDR3, the DNA is TGTGCCAGCAGGTCCGTCGGACTAGGCCACAGATACGCGTATTTT. Protein: CASRSVGLGHRYAYF.

This clonotype was picked up one time. The CDR3 is CASSADRGSSYNEQFF. The CDR3 DNA reads as TGTGCCAGCAGTGCAGACAGGGGGAGCTCCTACAATGAGCAGTTCTTC. The rearrangement uses TRBV2 and TRBJ2-1, with TRBD1 identical over 9 bases. CDR3 length equals 16 residues. V was pared by 4 bases and J by 0 bases, with 4 bases of the junction left unmatched. The germline CDR1 and CDR2 sequences are SNHLY and FYNNEI.

This clonotype was recorded a few times. This chain links TRBV6-5 with TRBJ1-4; D is uncertain. CDR3 length: 15 amino acids. Germline values: CDR1 MNHEY, CDR2 SVGAGI. V lost 4 bases, J lost 3 bases, and 12 bases lay in between. The CDR3: CASSLGRAPNEKLFF. For the CDR3, the DNA is TGTGCCAGCAGTTTAGGACGGGCGCCTAATGAAAAACTGTTTTTT.

The rearrangement links TRBV2 to TRBJ2-7; D perhaps matches TRBD1 (6 bases). The better agreement between TRBJ2-5 and the DNA end casts doubt on the J call. There are 11 residues in the CDR3. Germline assignment: CDR1 SNHLY and CDR2 FYNNEI. This chain's CDR3 is CASGTRATQYF. DNA for the CDR3: TGTGCCAGCGGGACACGAGCGACCCAGTACTTC.

This clonotype was found a few times. The rearrangement joins TRBV10-3 to TRBJ2-7; D gene unclear. V was shortened by 2 bases and J by 6 bases, with 11 bases between the two germline ends. The CDR3 is 13 residues long. Germline V gives CDR1 ENHRY, CDR2 SYGVKD. Here the CDR3 reads CAISEPRPSEQYF. The CDR3 bases are TGTGCCATCAGTGAGCCTAGGCCTTCCGAGCAGTACTTC.

The chain carries TRBV28 and TRBJ2-3, with D possibly being TRBD2 (6 bases). This CDR3 spans 16 amino acids. Trimming removed 3 bases at V and 2 bases at J, with 15 bases between. The germline V gene encodes CDR1 MDHEN and CDR2 SYDVKM. The CDR3 DNA follows: TGTGCCAGCAGTTTGTTTCCTAGCGTACTCACAGATACGCAGTATTTT. Protein sequence: CASSLFPSVLTDTQYF. Drawing the rest from reference TRBV28 and TRBJ2-3, the complete variable domain is DVKVTQSSRYLVKRTGEKVFLECVQDMDHENMFWYRQDPGLGLRLIYFSYDVKMKEKGDIPEGYSVSREKKERFSLILESASTNQTSMYLCASSLFPSVLTDTQYFGPGTRLTVL.

This clonotype was seen a handful of times. The chain couples TRBV6-1 to TRBJ1-2; 7 positions match TRBD1. Germline CDR1 is MNHNS and CDR2 is SASEGT. The CDR3 sequence is 14 residues long. Trimming removed 6 bases from V and 6 bases from J; junction bases left unmatched: 10. The DNA of the CDR3 is TGTGCCAGCAGCAATCTTGACAGGGTGAATGGCTACACCTTC. Translated: CASSNLDRVNGYTF.

This chain uses TRBV15 with TRBJ2-2, with a tentative D call TRBD1 (5 bases). The CDR3 has 12 amino acids. Germline CDR1 LNHNV, CDR2 YYDKDF (reference sequence). Trimming took off 6 bases at V and 7 bases at J, with 9 bases between the two ends. This chain's CDR3 is CATSQGGGELFF. In nucleotides, the CDR3 is TGTGCCACCAGTCAGGGCGGCGGGGAGCTGTTTTTT.

The CDR3: CAQGSGANVLTF. The CDR3 coding sequence is TGTGCACAGGGTTCTGGGGCCAACGTCCTGACTTTC. V and J are TRBV12-3 or TRBV12-4 and TRBJ2-6; maybe TRBD1 (6 bases). This CDR3 region has 12 residues.

The chain is built from TRBV20-1 and TRBJ2-7, with D perhaps TRBD1 (6 bases). The CDR3 has 14 amino acids. From germline, CDR1 is DFQATT and CDR2 SNEGSKA (reference sequence). V gave up 5 bases and J gave up 0 bases, with 14 bases separating them. The CDR3 DNA sequence: TGCAGTGCTTCGAACAGGGCCAGCTCCTACGAGCAGTACTTC. Amino acid sequence: CSASNRASSYEQYF.

The genes are TRBV6-1 and TRBJ2-7; tentatively, D is TRBD1 (6 bases). The germline V gene encodes CDR1 MNHNS and CDR2 SASEGT. Trimming removed 6 bases at V and 0 bases at J, with 9 bases between. This CDR3 has 13 amino acids. The CDR3 sequence: CASRQGYSYEQYF. CDR3 sequence (DNA): TGTGCCAGCAGACAGGGCTACTCCTACGAGCAGTACTTC.

This clonotype was seen only once. The V call is TRBV7-2, the J call TRBJ2-1, with 9 bases matching TRBD2. V dropped 5 bases and J dropped 3; count of bases not matched to a gene: 14. This CDR3 comprises 18 residues. Germline V gives CDR1 SGHTA, CDR2 FQGNSA. CDR3 sequence reads: CASSPRLGTSSGYNEQFF. CDR3 in DNA: TGTGCCAGCAGCCCGAGGCTGGGGACTAGCAGCGGCTACAATGAGCAGTTCTTC.

The chain carries TRBV12-3 or TRBV12-4 and TRBJ1-5; D unclear. CDR3 length: 15 residues. With 5 bases removed from V and 1 base from J, the gap between germline ends came to 12 bases. The CDR3 protein is CASSRAGRSNQPQHF. CDR3 sequence (DNA): TGTGCCAGCAGTCGCGCAGGCAGGAGCAATCAGCCCCAGCATTTT.

The CDR3 DNA reads as TGTGCCAGCAGCTACCGACAGAACAATGAGCAGTTCTTC. Translating gives CASSYRQNNEQFF. This rearrangement joins TRBV11-2 to TRBJ2-1; possible D gene TRBD1, 5 bases. The V and J ends lost 4 bases and 5 bases respectively, with 9 bases between them. The germline V gene encodes CDR1 SGHAT and CDR2 FQNNGV. The CDR3 consists of 13 residues.

This chain links TRBV25-1 with TRBJ2-1; tentatively, D is TRBD2 (6 bases). Trimming cost V 8 bases and J 0 bases, with 23 bases left between them. The CDR3 extends over 18 amino acids. From germline, CDR1 is MGHDK and CDR2 SYGVNS. Here the CDR3 DNA reads TGTGCCAGCGCCCCTAGCGTCTCATTAGATAGCTCCTACAATGAGCAGTTCTTC. It codes for CASAPSVSLDSSYNEQFF.